This passage covers 3 T cell receptor beta chains from one sample sequenced in a study of T-cell reconstitution after alpha-beta-depleted transplantation in children. A TCRbeta library incorporating unique molecular identifiers was prepared. From the PCR reads, TCRdb called clonotypes with MiXCR, one entry per CDR3 protein. The sample consists of about 300,000 distinct CDR3 sequences, about a tenth of them appearing once. This specimen consisted of PBMCs, obtained before TCRalphabeta/CD19-depleted stem cell transplant. The receptors here all came from a boy less than two years old with acute myeloid leukemia, due to receive a stem cell transplant.

Details on this clonotype: This sequence may be a read error, since a much larger clone differs from it by one base. The J gene is TRBJ2-2, the V gene TRBV20-1; 8 positions agree with TRBD2. The CDR3 covers 14 residues. Germline V lookup: CDR1 DFQATT, CDR2 SNEGSKA (reference sequence). The CDR3 DNA reads TGCAGTGCTCCGGGACTAGGGAACACCGGGGAGCGGTTTTTT. Protein: CSAPGLGNTGERFF.

This clonotype was recorded a few times. This rearrangement joins TRBV28 to TRBJ2-3; D might be TRBD1 or TRBD2, each matching 5 bases. V lost 7 bases and J lost 2, with 19 bases in between. This CDR3 spans 16 amino acids. Germline CDR1 and CDR2: MDHEN and SYDVKM. CDR3 sequence: CASNTEGVGLTDTQYF. DNA of the CDR3: TGTGCCAGCAACACGGAAGGGGTCGGACTCACAGATACGCAGTATTTT.

This clonotype appeared many times. The chain recombines TRBV5-1 with TRBJ1-2, with TRBD1 matching 8 bases. The trim removed 4 bases at V and 5 bases at J, leaving 1 base unmatched. In germline, CDR1 is SGHRS, CDR2 YFSETQ. The CDR3 consists of 12 residues. CDR3: CASSDRGYGYTF. CDR3 DNA sequence: TGCGCCAGCAGCGACAGGGGTTATGGCTACACCTTC. The full variable domain, rest sourced from reference TRBV5-1 and TRBJ1-2, is KAGVTQTPRYLIKTRGQQVTLSCSPISGHRSVSWYQQTPGQGLQFLFEYFSETQRNKGNFPGRFSGRQFSNSRSEMNVSTLELGDSALYLCASSDRGYGYTFGSGTRLTVV.